The 5 T cell receptor beta chains presented below share a single source sample, sequenced in a study of somatic mutations in cytotoxic T cells in rheumatoid arthritis. Here immunoSEQ multiplex PCR was the method, and the copy in TCRdb shows in-frame clones only, minus some. The data contain 6,500 to 7,000 clones, around 75% of them seen just once; the ten biggest clones take up 30% to 45%. The sample taken for sequencing was CD8+ T cells sorted from blood. The receptors shown here come from a woman aged 55 to 70 in good health.

CDR3 nucleotide sequence: TGTGCCAGCAGCTTACCCGGGACAGGGGGCGGCGAGCAGTACTTC. It is translated as CASSLPGTGGGEQYF. The rearrangement joins TRBV5-6 to TRBJ2-7, with 12 bases aligning to TRBD1. The CDR3 has 15 residues. Germline CDR1 reads SGHDT; CDR2 reads YYEEEE. With V trimmed by 2 bases and J by 6 bases, 6 bases remained unmatched.

The gene calls are TRBV5-1 and TRBJ1-1; D is undetermined. Germline CDR1 reads SGHRS; CDR2 reads YFSETQ. V gave up 3 bases and J gave up 0 bases, with 6 bases separating them. CDR3 length: 13 residues. The CDR3 bases are TGCGCCAGCAGCTCAGACATGAACACTGAAGCTTTCTTT. It codes for CASSSDMNTEAFF.

On this clone: At one end the junction does not follow the germline gene, possibly because of a read error. Other DNA sequences of this sample code for an identical CDR3. This chain connects TRBV6-5 to TRBJ2-2; 7 bases are shared with TRBD2. The CDR3 consists of 16 residues. CDR1 is MNHEY and CDR2 is SVGAGI in the germline V gene. As DNA, the CDR3 is TGTGCCAGCAGTTACTCGGCTAGCGGAAACACTGGGGAGCTGTTTTTT. This translates into CASSYSASGNTGELFF.

The chain joins TRBV4-1 to TRBJ2-3; D perhaps matches TRBD2 (6 bases). From germline, CDR1 is MGHRA and CDR2 YSYEKL. The CDR3 runs to 16 residues. V gave up 0 bases and J gave up 1 base, with 11 bases separating them. CDR3 nucleotides: TGCGCCAGCAGCCAAGAAAGGGCTAGCGGCACAGATACGCAGTATTTT. This gives the protein CASSQERASGTDTQYF.

CDR3 sequence: CARRQNTGELFF. The CDR3 DNA follows: TGTGCCAGACGACAGAACACCGGGGAGCTGTTTTTT. The chain links TRBV2 to TRBJ2-2; D unclear. The CDR3 totals 12 residues. Germline CDR1 SNHLY, CDR2 FYNNEI. V was clipped by 9 bases and J by 1 base, with 6 bases between them. Combining the CDR3 with reference TRBV2 and TRBJ2-2 gives the whole variable domain EPEVTQTPSHQVTQMGQEVILRCVPISNHLYFYWYRQILGQKVEFLVSFYNNEISEKSEIFDDQFSVERPDGSNFTLKIRSTKLEDSAMYFCARRQNTGELFFGEGSRLTVL.